This TCR beta chain was recovered during a study of identical twins (dated by TCRdb to the mid-2010s). Study-level background: TCR alpha and beta repertoires from monozygotic twins, unrelated adults of various ages and cord blood were deep-sequenced to test whether fetal clonotypes persist. To rule out contamination, the twin experiments were replicated at different times with different library preparation protocols.

This clonotype came up many times. Its antigen is still unknown. The sample holds no much larger clone one base away, and base qualities are not on file. The study at large found these results: Zero-insertion analyses could be partly confounded by invariant T cells such as MAIT and iNKT, though diverse VJ usage argued against such confounding for most clonotypes. Compared with coincidental sharing between unrelated individuals, an excess of low generation-probability sequences was observed among out-of-frame TCR alpha sequences shared between twins. Conclusions relied on cross-sectional statistical analysis, since the same donors could not be followed over many years. Recombination models systematically underestimated out-of-frame TCR alpha sharing in monozygotic twins but agreed with sharing between unrelated individuals. Excess twin sharing in beta out-of-frame sequences was weaker because fewer shared sequences lowered the signal-to-noise ratio. Abundant cord blood beta clonotypes carried fewer insertions; young adult naive repertoires showed a weaker similar trend, while memory repertoires showed none.

Only healthy Caucasian donors were included. Three unrelated non-twin adults were also sequenced: a male aged 18 to 30, a male aged 50 to 60 and a female aged 50 to 60. Miltenyi CD45RO+ enrichment and human naive T-cell isolation kits were used to isolate memory (CD45RO+) and naive T cells from PBMC. Library construction relied on 5' RACE. Sequencer: Illumina HiSeq 2000. Template switching added a universal primer binding site, and the final cDNA carried a unique molecular identifier that allowed TCR cDNA molecules to be counted accurately. First-strand cDNA for TCR alpha and beta chains was synthesized from specific primers in the conserved constant-segment region. To control for contamination, every cDNA library carried two barcodes: a SMART-Mk sample barcode plus Illumina barcodes. TruSeq adapter sequences and Illumina sample barcodes were added in two successive PCR steps. TCR alpha and beta cDNA libraries were sequenced on the Illumina HiSeq platform with custom primers. As for the original processing: MiGEC processed the raw reads to extract unique molecular identifiers, while MiXCR was used to determine the CDR3 positions. Recombination models were inferred per individual with the repgenHMM and IGoR tools using an EM algorithm. Shared clonotypes were analyzed with the tcR package in R, and sharing was normalized by the product of cloneset sizes. To study raw recombination without the effects of thymic and clonal selection, out-of-frame nonproductive sequences were analyzed. TCRdb reprocessing: public reads trimmed at Q25 with fastp, clones called with MiXCR, in-frame beta chains kept. Rows matching on CDR3 protein sequence are summarized as one entry with the most common DNA and genes. TCRdb's processing, not the authors' own work, is the source of the V and J calls. The sample table holds hundreds of thousands of distinct CDR3 sequences, of which approximately 6% were seen once. In total, the top ten clones hold under 2% of the sample.

There are 17 amino acids in the CDR3, from cysteine to phenylalanine inclusive. The DNA shown is the 51-base CDR3, in frame from base 1. Trimming removed 0 bases from V and 4 bases from J; the gene matches leave 7 bases unexplained. Taken from the germline V gene, the CDR1 and CDR2 loops are SGHRS and YFSETQ. This clonotype originated in a man younger than 35 in good health. The sample comprised naive T cells sorted from blood. The sample's cell subset or site label, decoded: cells isolated with a human naive T-cell isolation kit. This receptor chain uses TRBV5-1 and TRBJ2-1, with 10 bases matching TRBD2. The CDR3 reads CASSLGLAGDVYNEQFF. The nucleotide sequence is given as TGCGCCAGCAGCTTGGGGCTAGCGGGAGATGTGTACAATGAGCAGTTCTTC.